Listed below are T cell receptor beta chains from one sample, sequenced in a study of blood T cell repertoires in COVID-19. Clones were sequenced by immunoSEQ multiplex PCR, and TCRdb holds only the in-frame ones, with some missing. The sample contains about 68,000 clones, 80% to 90% of which appear only once. Source material: peripheral blood. Receptors were obtained from a man in his fifties or sixties with acute or convalescent COVID-19. Both conserved end residues are part of each CDR3. The D gene is left open where the match is weak.

CDR3nt	CDR3aa	j_gene	v_gene	d_gene
TGTGCCATCAGTGAGACCTATGAGACCCAGTACTTC	CAISETYETQYF	TRBJ2-5	TRBV10-3	.
TGTGCCATCAGTGAGAGGCCTAGCGGGAACTACGAGCAGTACTTC	CAISERPSGNYEQYF	TRBJ2-7	TRBV10-3	TRBD2
TGTGCCAGCAGCCCACGGGCAGGGAATTCGAACACTGAAGCTTTCTTT	CASSPRAGNSNTEAFF	TRBJ1-1	TRBV7-2	.
TGTGCCAGCAGCTACAGCTCAACTAATGAAAAACTGTTTTTT	CASSYSSTNEKLFF	TRBJ1-4	TRBV6-5	.
TGCAGCGCCGCCGGACCGGGTCTAGCGGGAGGTCGAGATACGCAGTATTTT	CSAAGPGLAGGRDTQYF	TRBJ2-3	TRBV29-1	TRBD2
TGTGCCAGCACTCTCCGGGACAGGGGAAACTATGGCTACACCTTC	CASTLRDRGNYGYTF	TRBJ1-2	TRBV28	TRBD1
TGTGCCAGCAGCTCAGGGGTTTTCTACAATGAGCAGTTCTTC	CASSSGVFYNEQFF	TRBJ2-1	TRBV28	.
TGTGCCAGTACCCGGACAGGAGCTGGAAACACCATATATTTT	CASTRTGAGNTIYF	TRBJ1-3	TRBV19	TRBD1
TGTGCCAGCAGTGAATTCCGCACGGTGCAAGAGACCCAGTACTTC	CASSEFRTVQETQYF	TRBJ2-5	TRBV2	.
TGTGCCAGCAGCCAATCAGGGGTCGAAGGAAACACCATATATTTT	CASSQSGVEGNTIYF	TRBJ1-3	TRBV16	.